This T cell receptor beta chain was obtained from a study of CD8 T cells in ankylosing spondylitis. Generation of TCR beta libraries employed quantitative 5'-RACE incorporating molecular barcodes. Each CDR3 protein gets one entry after TCRdb re-called the 5' RACE reads with MiXCR. Of 450,000 or so distinct CDR3 sequences in the sample, roughly a quarter were seen once. As for this clonotype: What it recognizes is unknown.

Whole-study results and caveats: A CD8+ phenotype characterized the disease-linked clones, which were relatively rare in peripheral blood. A TCR beta motif of several highly homologous variants seemed to mark ankylosing spondylitis blood.

This TCR was recovered from a male donor with ankylosing spondylitis. Material for sequencing was blood, either unsorted or a sorted T cell fraction (not recorded which).

Written as DNA, the CDR3 is TGTGCCAGCAGCTTAGGGACAGGGACCACAGATACGCAGTATTTT. Amino acids: CASSLGTGTTDTQYF. The chain carries TRBV11-2 and TRBJ2-3, with TRBD1 matching 8 bases. V shed 1 base and J 2 bases; nucleotides not matched to a gene: 2. The CDR3 extends over 15 amino acids. CDR1 and CDR2 from the germline V gene are SGHAT and FQNNGV.